Each of the 9 T cell receptor beta chains below was sequenced from the same sample in a study of identical twins. MiXCR, run by TCRdb on the 5' RACE reads, gives a single entry per CDR3 protein. The sample has over 550,000 distinct CDR3 sequences, under 8.5% seen once. This sample also belongs to another study, concerning yellow fever vaccine responses in identical twins.

The sample taken for sequencing was PBMCs. The receptors come from a woman younger than 35 in good health.

The J gene is TRBJ2-7, the V gene TRBV20-1; D is unclear. Trimming shortened V by 6 bases and J by 6 bases, and 15 bases separated the two germline ends. CDR1 DFQATT and CDR2 SNEGSKA come from the germline V gene (reference sequence). This CDR3 has 12 amino acids. Here the CDR3 reads CSAPDLGGEQYV. The CDR3 DNA sequence: TGCAGTGCGCCGGATTTAGGTGGCGAGCAGTACGTC.

This clonotype came up many times. This chain connects TRBV20-1 to TRBJ2-3, with 7 bases lining up with TRBD2. The V gene's germline CDR1 is DFQATT and CDR2 SNEGSKA (reference sequence). Trimming removed 3 bases from V and 2 bases from J; junction bases left unmatched: 5. CDR3 length equals 14 residues. The CDR3 DNA sequence: TGCAGTGCTAGTCTGGCGGGAGTCACAGATACGCAGTATTTT. Encoded protein: CSASLAGVTDTQYF.

The rearrangement uses TRBV3-1 and TRBJ2-1; 10 bases fit TRBD2. CDR3 size: 17 residues. The germline CDR1 and CDR2 sequences are LGHDT and YNNKEL (reference sequence). V gave up 3 bases and J gave up 2 bases; unmatched junction bases: 7. The CDR3: CASSHSERGGPYNEQFF. DNA of the CDR3: TGTGCCAGCAGCCACTCGGAGCGGGGGGGCCCCTACAATGAGCAGTTCTTC.

This clonotype came up many times. This chain uses TRBV29-1 with TRBJ1-1; D gene uncertain. Trimming removed 4 bases at V and 6 bases at J, with 12 bases between. The CDR3 is made up of 12 amino acids. Germline V gene data show CDR1 as SQVTM and CDR2 as ANQGSEA. This CDR3 reads CSVATGNAEAFF. CDR3 DNA sequence: TGCAGCGTTGCAACGGGCAACGCTGAAGCTTTCTTT.

This clonotype was detected only a few times. The J gene is TRBJ2-1, the V gene TRBV12-3 or TRBV12-4, with 8 bases that match TRBD2. This CDR3 is 15 amino acids long. The V and J ends lost 7 bases and 1 base, in that order; junction bases with no gene match: 6. CDR3 residues: CASTRGGDSYNEQFF. For the CDR3, the DNA is TGTGCCAGCACCCGGGGGGGAGATTCCTACAATGAGCAGTTCTTC.

This clonotype came up many times. V gene TRBV5-1 combines with J gene TRBJ2-5, with a weak D call TRBD2 (7 bases). Trimming took off 5 bases at V and 2 bases at J, with 19 bases between the two ends. CDR1 and CDR2 (germline): SGHRS, YFSETQ. The CDR3 consists of 16 residues. The chain's CDR3 is CASRSRTGGLQETQYF. Here the CDR3 DNA reads TGCGCCAGCAGATCCCGGACGGGGGGCTTACAAGAGACCCAGTACTTC.

This clonotype was observed a handful of times. The rearrangement uses TRBV28 and TRBJ1-6; tentatively, D is TRBD1 (5 bases). The CDR3 totals 12 residues. The V gene's germline CDR1 is MDHEN and CDR2 SYDVKM. Deletions cut 7 bases from V and 7 bases from J, with 8 bases between. DNA of the CDR3: TGTGCCAGCACCAGGGCAAATTCACCCCTCCACTTT. This gives the protein CASTRANSPLHF.

Ten or more counts support this clonotype. The rearrangement joins TRBV6-1 to TRBJ1-5; D gene ambiguous. V dropped 3 bases and J dropped 6 bases, with 9 bases sitting between them. Germline assignment: CDR1 MNHNS and CDR2 SASEGT. CDR3 length: 13 amino acids. The CDR3 spells CASSDSESQPQHF. As DNA, the CDR3 is TGTGCCAGCAGTGATTCGGAAAGTCAGCCCCAGCATTTT.

This clonotype was counted only a few times. The J gene is TRBJ2-7, the V gene TRBV20-1; the D gene is possibly TRBD1 (6 bases). The CDR3 loop spans 11 amino acids. CDR1 and CDR2 (germline): DFQATT, SNEGSKA (reference sequence). CDR3 amino acids: CSAGVGYEQYV. CDR3 nucleotide sequence: TGCAGCGCAGGGGTAGGCTACGAGCAGTACGTC.